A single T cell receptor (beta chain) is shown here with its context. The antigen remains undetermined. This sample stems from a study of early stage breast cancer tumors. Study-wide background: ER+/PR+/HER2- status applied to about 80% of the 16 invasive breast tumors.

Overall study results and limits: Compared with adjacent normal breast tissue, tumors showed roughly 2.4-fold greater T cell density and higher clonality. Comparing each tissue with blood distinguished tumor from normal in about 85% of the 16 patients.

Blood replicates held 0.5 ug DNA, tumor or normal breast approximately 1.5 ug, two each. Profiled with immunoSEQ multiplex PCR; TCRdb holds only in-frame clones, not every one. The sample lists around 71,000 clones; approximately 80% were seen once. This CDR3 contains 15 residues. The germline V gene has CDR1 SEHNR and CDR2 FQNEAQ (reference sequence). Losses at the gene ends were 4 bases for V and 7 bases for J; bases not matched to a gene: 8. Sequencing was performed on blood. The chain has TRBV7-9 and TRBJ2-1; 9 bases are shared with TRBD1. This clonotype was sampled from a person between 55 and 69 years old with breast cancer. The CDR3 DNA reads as TGTGCCAGCAGCTACGGAACGGGACAGGGAAATGAGCAGTTCTTC. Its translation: CASSYGTGQGNEQFF.